These T cell receptor beta chains were read from a single sample in a study of blood T cell repertoires in COVID-19. Sequencing was performed with immunoSEQ multiplex PCR; in TCRdb, only in-frame clones are kept and a portion is missing. The sample includes fewer than 250,000 clones, 85% to 90% of them seen just once. Source material: PBMCs or T cells enriched from blood (not recorded which). These receptors came from a woman in her forties or fifties with acute COVID-19. CDR3s leave out the opening cysteine and the closing phenylalanine or tryptophan. Each record gives: CDR3 protein, V gene, clone size, J gene. Size is omitted from some rows. Given values are once, few, many or a class for expanded clones.

ASSLSSVDYEQY,TRBV27,once,TRBJ2-7
ASSLAANDYEQY,TRBV5-1,.,TRBJ2-7
ASSQELRLAGEQY,TRBV3-1/TRBV3-2,.,TRBJ2-7
ASQGGLRETQY,TRBV28,.,TRBJ2-5
ASSTLDRALDGYT,TRBV28,.,TRBJ1-2
ASSYVGVGYT,TRBV6-2/TRBV6-3,.,TRBJ1-2
ASGNSGRGGELF,TRBV12-5,.,TRBJ2-2
ASSQDHREGQGQF,TRBV3-1/TRBV3-2,.,TRBJ2-1
ASSPAPVAGRLNTEAF,TRBV18,.,TRBJ1-1
ASSFGRPKNIQY,TRBV28,.,TRBJ2-4
ASSALPGQSRDEQY,TRBV27,.,TRBJ2-7
ASKRQGAEYGYT,TRBV28,once,TRBJ1-2
ASSPFGRGSTDTQY,TRBV4-1,.,TRBJ2-3
ASSSLADGETQY,TRBV5-1,.,TRBJ2-5
ASSLVIRGIGELF,TRBV7-2,.,TRBJ2-2
AWSVLEGIYYNEQF,TRBV30,.,TRBJ2-1
ASSQDLLYEQY,TRBV4-3,.,TRBJ2-7
ASSVGLADSYEQY,TRBV9,.,TRBJ2-7
ASSLVLTTGELF,TRBV7-6,.,TRBJ2-2
ASSSGQGYYGYT,TRBV7-2,.,TRBJ1-2
ASSTRGAGELF,TRBV18,.,TRBJ2-2
ASSGDRYSNQPQH,TRBV2,.,TRBJ1-5
ASSLAELQETQY,TRBV7-9,.,TRBJ2-5
ASSLGDRGGYEQY,TRBV5-1,.,TRBJ2-7
ASSLAGTSGLYEQY,TRBV11-3,.,TRBJ2-7
ASNTGANTGELF,TRBV2,.,TRBJ2-2
ASSWVTGSVYEQF,TRBV3-1/TRBV3-2,.,TRBJ2-1
ASSPETGTNYGYT,TRBV18,.,TRBJ1-2
ASSQDGGASQPQH,TRBV4-2,few,TRBJ1-5
ATWTGGAYGYT,TRBV28,.,TRBJ1-2
ASSTPIAGAYNEQF,TRBV19,.,TRBJ2-1
ASSSHDVGDTGELF,TRBV7-9,.,TRBJ2-2
ASRLQGGGYEQY,TRBV28,once,TRBJ2-7
ASSFSSTGGGHSPLH,TRBV28,.,TRBJ1-6
ASSLAQGDTQY,TRBV7-2,.,TRBJ2-3
ASSPPGAGNSPLH,TRBV4-1,.,TRBJ1-6
ASSPTGWITGELF,TRBV11-2,.,TRBJ2-2
ASRGLQGPYEQY,TRBV6-5,.,TRBJ2-7
ASSITLWASIFYGYT,TRBV19,.,TRBJ1-2
ASSLGRPGYNEQF,TRBV7-3,.,TRBJ2-1
ASSTGGHGYT,TRBV28,.,TRBJ1-2
ASAPRAGGKNTGELF,TRBV18,.,TRBJ2-2